This T cell receptor (beta chain) was retrieved from a study of blood T cell repertoires in COVID-19. Measured with immunoSEQ multiplex PCR; TCRdb has only the in-frame clones, and not every one. The repertoire holds roughly 220,000 clones, with 75% to 85% as singletons. Unmatched junction bases numbered 7, after V lost 5 bases and J lost 6 bases. Looked up from germline, CDR1 is KGHSH and CDR2 is LQKENI. There are 15 residues in the CDR3. The receptor was derived from a woman aged 80 or over with COVID-19, enrolled during active disease. The sequencing sample was made of peripheral blood. The chain joins TRBV18 to TRBJ2-1, with 10 bases aligning to TRBD2. The CDR3 nucleotides read TGTGCCAGCTCAACCACTAGCGGGGTAAGCAATGAGCAGTTCTTC. Amino acid sequence: CASSTTSGVSNEQFF.